This T cell receptor (beta chain) was identified in a study of cytomegalovirus exposure and HLA in healthy donors. Study conclusions and caveats: Differences between HLA loci emerged in a later analysis of TCR association rates, with DRB1 most and HLA-C fewest. The later analysis indicated that the majority of CMV-associated TCR beta chains appeared HLA-restricted. Previous analysis showed most TCR beta V segments were productive about 87% or about 30% of the time.

Note on this clone: Its antigen is not identified.

PCR was performed using 60 Vbeta and 13 Jbeta primers. Data came from immunoSEQ multiplex PCR; TCRdb stores just in-frame clones and leaves some out. The sample contains some 130,000 clones, roughly three quarters of which appear only once. Sequenced: PBMCs. The sequence was obtained from a man aged 25 to 40 in good health and CMV-seronegative.

As DNA, the CDR3 is TGCGCCAGCAGCCAAGGAGGACAGGGCCCCTACGAGCAGTACTTC. Translating gives CASSQGGQGPYEQYF. The chain recombines TRBV4-1 with TRBJ2-7; TRBD1 matches at 8 bases. CDR1 and CDR2 from the germline V gene are MGHRA and YSYEKL. CDR3 length equals 15 residues. V lost 1 base and J lost 2; bases outside the gene matches: 4.